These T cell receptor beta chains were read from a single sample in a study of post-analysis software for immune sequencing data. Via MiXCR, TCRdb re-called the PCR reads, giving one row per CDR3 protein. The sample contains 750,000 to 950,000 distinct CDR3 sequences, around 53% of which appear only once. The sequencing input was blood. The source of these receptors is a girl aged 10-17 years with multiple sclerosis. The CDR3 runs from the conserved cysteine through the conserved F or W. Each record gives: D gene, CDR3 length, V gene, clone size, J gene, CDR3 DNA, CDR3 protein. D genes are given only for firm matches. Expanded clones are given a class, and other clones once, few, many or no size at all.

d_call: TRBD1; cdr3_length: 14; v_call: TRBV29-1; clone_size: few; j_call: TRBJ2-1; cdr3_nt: TGCAGCGCTCAGAAGGGACAGGGGGCCGGTGAGCAGTTCTTC; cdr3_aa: CSAQKGQGAGEQFF
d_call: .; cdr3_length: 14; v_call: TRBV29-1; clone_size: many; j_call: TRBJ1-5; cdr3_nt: TGCAGCGTTGTCTTAGGGCAGGGAAATCAGCCCCAGCATTTT; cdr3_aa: CSVVLGQGNQPQHF
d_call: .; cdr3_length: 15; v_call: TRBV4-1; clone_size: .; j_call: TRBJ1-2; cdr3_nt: TGCGCCAGCAGCCAAGGGGTCGGAAGTAACTATGGCTACACCTTC; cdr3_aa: CASSQGVGSNYGYTF
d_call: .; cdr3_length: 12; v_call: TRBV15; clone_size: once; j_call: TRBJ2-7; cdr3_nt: TGTGCCACCAGCCGCGGCGACTACGAGCAGTACTTC; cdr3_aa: CATSRGDYEQYF
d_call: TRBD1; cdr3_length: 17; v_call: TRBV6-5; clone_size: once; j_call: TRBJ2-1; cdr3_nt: TGTGTCAGCAGTTACTCGATTTCGGGGACAGGGGACAATGAGCAGTTCTTC; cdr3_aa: CVSSYSISGTGDNEQFF
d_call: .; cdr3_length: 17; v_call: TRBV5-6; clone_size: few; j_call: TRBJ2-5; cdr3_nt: TGTGCCAGCAGATCCGTGATGAGGGGGAACGTAGGAGAGACCCAGTACTTC; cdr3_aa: CASRSVMRGNVGETQYF
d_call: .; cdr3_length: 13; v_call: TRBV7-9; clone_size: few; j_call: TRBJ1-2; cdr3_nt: TGTGCCAGCAGCTTAATTTTGGCGCATGGCTACACCTTC; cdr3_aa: CASSLILAHGYTF
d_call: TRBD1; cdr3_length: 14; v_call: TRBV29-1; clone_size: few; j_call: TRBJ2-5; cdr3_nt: TGCAGCGTTGAAGATCCGGGACAGCCAACGACCCAGTACTTC; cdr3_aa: CSVEDPGQPTTQYF
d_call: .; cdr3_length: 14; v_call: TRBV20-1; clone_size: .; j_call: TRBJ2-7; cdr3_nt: TGCAGTGCTCAGCGGCACGATTCCTACAATGAGCAGTACTTC; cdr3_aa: CSAQRHDSYNEQYF
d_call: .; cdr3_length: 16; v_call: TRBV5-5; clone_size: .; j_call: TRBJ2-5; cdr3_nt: TGTGCCAGCAGCTCTTCGGGACTCACGAAAGGGGAGACCCAGTACTTC; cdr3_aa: CASSSSGLTKGETQYF
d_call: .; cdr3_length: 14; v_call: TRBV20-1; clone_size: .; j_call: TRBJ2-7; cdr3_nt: TGCAGTGCTACTGCGGGACAGATTACCTACGAGCAGTACTTC; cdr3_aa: CSATAGQITYEQYF
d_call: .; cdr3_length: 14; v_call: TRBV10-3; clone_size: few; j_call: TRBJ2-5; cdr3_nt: TGTGCCACCGGAGGACTGGAAAACCAAGAGACCCAGTACTTC; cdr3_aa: CATGGLENQETQYF
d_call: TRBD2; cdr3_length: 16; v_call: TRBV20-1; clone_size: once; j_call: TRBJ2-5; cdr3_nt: TGCAGTGCTAGGATCGAGACTAGCGGGATTAGGGAGACCCAGTACTTC; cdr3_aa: CSARIETSGIRETQYF
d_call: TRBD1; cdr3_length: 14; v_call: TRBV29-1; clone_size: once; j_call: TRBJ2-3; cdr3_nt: TGCAGCGTCGTTGGGACAGGCCTCACAGATACGCAGTATTTT; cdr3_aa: CSVVGTGLTDTQYF
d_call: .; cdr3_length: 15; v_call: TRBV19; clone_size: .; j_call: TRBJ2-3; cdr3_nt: TGTGCCAGTAGTAGTCCGGGATCAATCACAGATACGCAGTATTTT; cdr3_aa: CASSSPGSITDTQYF
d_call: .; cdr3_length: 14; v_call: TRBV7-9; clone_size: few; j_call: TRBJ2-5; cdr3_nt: TGTGCCAGCAGCCCCCCGACTGTCCACGAGACCCAGTACTTC; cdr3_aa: CASSPPTVHETQYF
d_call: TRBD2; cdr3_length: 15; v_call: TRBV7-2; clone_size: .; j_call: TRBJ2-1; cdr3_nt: TGTGCCAGCAGCTTAGCCGGGGGGAATTATAATGAGCAGTTCTTC; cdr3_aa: CASSLAGGNYNEQFF
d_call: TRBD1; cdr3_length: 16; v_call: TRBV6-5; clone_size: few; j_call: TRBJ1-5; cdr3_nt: TGTGCCAGCAGCTTAACAGGGGACGATCGCAATCAGCCCCAGCATTTT; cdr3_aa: CASSLTGDDRNQPQHF
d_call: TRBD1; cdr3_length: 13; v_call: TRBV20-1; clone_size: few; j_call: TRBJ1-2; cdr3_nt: TGCAGTGCTGTGACAGGGAGTGGCTATGGCTACACCTTC; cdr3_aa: CSAVTGSGYGYTF
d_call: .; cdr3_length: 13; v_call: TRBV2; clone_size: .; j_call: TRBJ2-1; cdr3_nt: TGTGCCAGCAGTGAAGCGAGAGGGCTGGGGCAGTTCTTC; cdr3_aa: CASSEARGLGQFF
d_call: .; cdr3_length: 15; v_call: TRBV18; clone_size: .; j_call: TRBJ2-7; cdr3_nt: TGTGCCAGCTCACCACAGGGGCTGATGTCCTACGAGCAGTACTTC; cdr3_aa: CASSPQGLMSYEQYF
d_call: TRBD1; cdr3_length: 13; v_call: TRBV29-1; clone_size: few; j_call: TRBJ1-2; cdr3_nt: TGCAGCGTGGGTAGGGGACAGGGGGATGGCTACACCTTC; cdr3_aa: CSVGRGQGDGYTF
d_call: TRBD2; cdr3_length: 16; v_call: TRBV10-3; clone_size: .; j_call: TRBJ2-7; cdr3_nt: TGTGCCACCGGACTAGCGGACACCACGAGGGGGTACGAGCAGTACTTC; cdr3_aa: CATGLADTTRGYEQYF
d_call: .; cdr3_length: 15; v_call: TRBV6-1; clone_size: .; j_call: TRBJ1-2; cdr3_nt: TGTGTCAGCAGTGAAGTTAGGTCACAACCCCTTGGCTACACCTTC; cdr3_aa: CVSSEVRSQPLGYTF
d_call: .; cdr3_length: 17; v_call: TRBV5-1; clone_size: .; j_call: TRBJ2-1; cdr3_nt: TGCGCCAGCAGCTTAATAGCCGGGACCAGCGGTATTAGAGAGCAGTTCTTC; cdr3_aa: CASSLIAGTSGIREQFF
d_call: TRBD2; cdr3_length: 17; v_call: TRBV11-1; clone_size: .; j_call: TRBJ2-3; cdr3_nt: TGTGCCAGCAGCCGGATCGGGACTAGCGGGAGGACAGATACGCAGTATTTT; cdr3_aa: CASSRIGTSGRTDTQYF
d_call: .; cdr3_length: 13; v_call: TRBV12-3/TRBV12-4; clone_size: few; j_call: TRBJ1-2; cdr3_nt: TGTGCCAGCAGCCCACAGGGCGGTAATGGCTACACCTTC; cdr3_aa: CASSPQGGNGYTF
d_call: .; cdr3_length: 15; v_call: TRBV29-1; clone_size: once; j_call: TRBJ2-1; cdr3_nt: TGCAGCGTTGAAGCCGCAAGGGTCGGAAGCAATGAGCAGTTCTTC; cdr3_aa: CSVEAARVGSNEQFF
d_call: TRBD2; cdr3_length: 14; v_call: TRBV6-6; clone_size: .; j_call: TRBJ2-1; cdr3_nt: TGTGCCAGCAAGATAAGCGGGAGGGCCAGTGAGCAGTTCTTC; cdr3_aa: CASKISGRASEQFF